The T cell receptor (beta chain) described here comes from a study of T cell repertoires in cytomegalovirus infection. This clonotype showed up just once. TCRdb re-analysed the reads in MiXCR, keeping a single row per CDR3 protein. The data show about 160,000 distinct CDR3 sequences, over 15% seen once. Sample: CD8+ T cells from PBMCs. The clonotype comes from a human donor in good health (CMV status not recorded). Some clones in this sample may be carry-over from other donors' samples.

This CDR3 is CASSFGSNYGYTF. The DNA of the CDR3 is TGTGCCAGCAGCTTCGGGTCTAACTATGGCTACACCTTC. The chain carries TRBV11-2 and TRBJ1-2, with D uncertain. Germline V lookup: CDR1 SGHAT, CDR2 FQNNGV. The CDR3 is made up of 13 amino acids. V was shortened by 3 bases and J by 0 bases, with 5 bases between the two germline ends. Full variable domain (rest looked up from reference TRBV11-2 and TRBJ1-2): EAGVAQSPRYKIIEKRQSVAFWCNPISGHATLYWYQQILGQGPKLLIQFQNNGVVDDSQLPKDRFSAERLKGVDSTLKIQPAKLEDSAVYLCASSFGSNYGYTFGSGTRLTVV.